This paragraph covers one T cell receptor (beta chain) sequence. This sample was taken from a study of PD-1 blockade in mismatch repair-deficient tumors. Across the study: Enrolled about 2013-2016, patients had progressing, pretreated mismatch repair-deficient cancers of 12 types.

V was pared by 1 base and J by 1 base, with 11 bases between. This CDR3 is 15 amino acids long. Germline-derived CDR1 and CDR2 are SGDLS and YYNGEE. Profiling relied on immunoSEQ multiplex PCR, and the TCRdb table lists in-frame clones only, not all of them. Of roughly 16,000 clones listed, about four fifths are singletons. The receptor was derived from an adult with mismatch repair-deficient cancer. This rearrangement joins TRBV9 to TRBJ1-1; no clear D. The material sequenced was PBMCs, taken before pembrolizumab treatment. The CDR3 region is CASSVSPTGNTEAFF. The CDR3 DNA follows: TGTGCCAGCAGCGTAAGTCCGACGGGGAACACTGAAGCTTTCTTT. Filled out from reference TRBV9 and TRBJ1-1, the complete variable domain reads DSGVTQTPKHLITATGQRVTLRCSPRSGDLSVYWYQQSLDQGLQFLIQYYNGEERAKGNILERFSAQQFPDLHSELNLSSLELGDSALYFCASSVSPTGNTEAFFGQGTRLTVV.